This TCR beta chain came from a study of CD8 T cells in ankylosing spondylitis. The CDR3 extends over 14 amino acids. Germline V CDR1 and CDR2: SGHRS, YFSETQ. V was trimmed by 5 bases and J by 1 base, leaving 9 bases between them. Study outcomes and limitations: Reactive arthritis synovial fluid and blood previously showed some of these motif variants. As reported, disease-linked clones showed significant enrichment in matched ankylosing spondylitis synovial fluid.

TCRdb processed the 5' RACE reads anew with MiXCR; each CDR3 protein has one entry. The data hold some 70,000 distinct CDR3 sequences, with roughly 5.3% observed a single time. In this sample, this clonotype turned up many times. Its antigen is undetermined. The chain is built from TRBV5-1 and TRBJ2-2; D uncertain. Sample: blood, either unsorted or a sorted T cell fraction (not recorded which). The TCR was taken from a male donor with ankylosing spondylitis or in good health (not recorded which). CDR3 loop: CASSRALNTGELFF. Written as DNA, the CDR3 is TGCGCCAGCAGTCGGGCTTTGAACACCGGGGAGCTGTTTTTT.